This T cell receptor beta chain was recorded in a study of T-cell reconstitution after alpha-beta-depleted transplantation in children. Germline lookup yields CDR1 MDHEN and CDR2 SYDVKM. V dropped 7 bases and J dropped 3 bases, with 7 bases sitting between them. This CDR3 comprises 11 residues. Preparation of the TCRbeta library used unique molecular identifiers. One entry per CDR3 protein, called by TCRdb with MiXCR from the PCR reads. In the table there are some 390,000 distinct CDR3 sequences, roughly 21% of which are singletons. The chain uses TRBV28 and TRBJ2-7; D call uncertain. The origin of this receptor is a human donor who donated a stem cell graft to a child with acute myeloid leukemia. This material consisted of PBMCs from the stem cell graft donor, taken from the stem cell graft. CDR3 region: CASTSFYEQYF. For the CDR3, the DNA is TGTGCCAGCACTAGTTTCTACGAGCAGTACTTC.